These 9 T cell receptor beta chains were sequenced from one sample in a study of blood T cell repertoires in COVID-19. Here immunoSEQ multiplex PCR was the method, and the copy in TCRdb shows in-frame clones only, minus some. The sample contains approximately 90,000 clones, roughly 89% of which appear only once. What was sequenced was peripheral blood. These receptors were taken from a man aged 55 to 70 with COVID-19, enrolled during active disease.

The CDR3 DNA reads as TGTGCCAGCACCCCCGGTAGGAGCTTTGAACGGGGCTCCTACAATGAGCAGTTCTTC. Protein: CASTPGRSFERGSYNEQFF. The V gene is TRBV7-2, the J gene TRBJ2-1; D perhaps matches TRBD2 (5 bases). Germline V gives CDR1 SGHTA, CDR2 FQGNSA. V lost 7 bases to trimming and J lost 0 bases, with 25 bases between them. This CDR3 contains 19 residues.

This rearrangement joins TRBV7-9 to TRBJ1-1; the match to TRBD1 covers 7 bases. CDR3 length equals 14 residues. V was clipped by 5 bases and J by 1 base; unmatched bases: 4. The V gene's germline CDR1 is SEHNR and CDR2 FQNEAQ (reference sequence). CDR3 region: CASSQGVPNTEAFF. For the CDR3, the DNA is TGTGCCAGCAGCCAGGGGGTTCCGAACACTGAAGCTTTCTTT.

The rearrangement uses TRBV27 and TRBJ1-5; no definite D call. Germline-derived CDR1 and CDR2 are MNHEY and SMNVEV (reference sequence). The CDR3 is 11 residues long. V lost 8 bases, J lost 3 bases, and 5 bases lay in between. The CDR3 DNA follows: TGTGCCAGCGGACTCAATCAGCCCCAGCATTTT. Its translation is CASGLNQPQHF.

The chain links TRBV15 to TRBJ1-6; maybe TRBD1 (5 bases). In germline, CDR1 is LNHNV, CDR2 YYDKDF (reference sequence). CDR3 length equals 15 residues. V dropped 1 base and J dropped 7 bases, with 11 bases sitting between them. CDR3 nucleotide sequence: TGTGCCACCAGCAGAGGCAAGGGGTCGAATTCACCCCTCCACTTT. It yields the protein CATSRGKGSNSPLHF.

The chain is built from TRBV5-1 and TRBJ1-2; 10 nucleotides align to TRBD1. CDR3 length: 14 amino acids. The ends lost 3 bases at V and 6 bases at J; junction bases unmatched: 5. CDR1 and CDR2 from the germline V gene are SGHRS and YFSETQ. The chain's CDR3 is CASSSTGTGDGYTF. The CDR3 DNA sequence: TGCGCCAGCAGCTCAACCGGGACAGGGGATGGCTACACCTTC.

The CDR3 loop is CASSFGGPDTQYF. The DNA for the CDR3 is TGTGCCAGCAGCTTTGGGGGCCCAGATACGCAGTATTTT. The J gene is TRBJ2-3, the V gene TRBV5-5; a weak D match, TRBD1 (6 bases). The CDR3 contains 13 residues. Trimming removed 2 bases from V and 4 bases from J, with 8 bases in between. Germline CDR1 is SGHKS and CDR2 is YYEKEE (reference sequence).

This sequence joins TRBV10-3 and TRBJ2-3; 9 bases match TRBD1. Germline CDR1 is ENHRY and CDR2 is SYGVKD. Trimming cost V 8 bases and J 4 bases; bases outside gene matches: 4. The CDR3 has 13 residues. CDR3 sequence reads: CAIFTGGADTQYF. The CDR3 DNA is TGTGCCATCTTTACAGGGGGCGCAGATACGCAGTATTTT.

The chain uses TRBV20-1 and TRBJ1-5; D is undetermined. V shed 3 bases and J shed 4 bases, with 10 bases lying between them. CDR3 size: 13 residues. CDR1 is DFQATT and CDR2 is SNEGSKA in the germline V gene (reference sequence). CDR3 in DNA: TGCAGTGCTAGTAGACAATGGAATCAGCCCCAGCATTTT. Protein product: CSASRQWNQPQHF.

This sequence joins TRBV28 and TRBJ2-3, with TRBD2 matching over 8 bases. V shed 3 bases, J shed 4 bases, and the junction held 3 bases outside the gene matches. The CDR3 runs 14 residues. Germline-derived CDR1 and CDR2 are MDHEN and SYDVKM. CDR3 nucleotides: TGTGCCAGCAGTTTCAGCGGGAGCTCAGATACGCAGTATTTT. Translated, it gives CASSFSGSSDTQYF.